This T cell receptor (beta chain) was identified in a study of T cells after yellow fever vaccination. The study's findings and limits: Reappearing after the booster were most of the clones from primary vaccination (roughly 95% CD4, 75% to 90% CD8). Only a small proportion of the clonotypes turned up in both the CD4 and the CD8 compartments, likely arising from convergent recombination.

5'RACE template switching generated TCR cDNA, adding a universal primer site and UMIs. MiXCR, run by TCRdb on the 5' RACE reads, gives a single entry per CDR3 protein. The repertoire holds about 320,000 distinct CDR3 sequences, with around a tenth as singletons. This clonotype has just a few counts. The antigen is not known. CDR1 is SGHDT, CDR2 YYEEEE, per germline. This CDR3 comprises 15 residues. Unmatched junction bases numbered 8, after V lost 5 bases and J lost 5 bases. This specimen consisted of CD4+ T cells sorted from PBMCs, obtained 45 days after the yellow fever booster vaccination. This clonotype originated in a man in his late teens or twenties who received the YFV17D yellow fever vaccine. The chain is built from TRBV5-6 and TRBJ2-2, with 8 bases identical to TRBD2. DNA for the CDR3: TGTGCCAGCAGACTGCGGGGGGCGTGGACCGGGGAGCTGTTTTTT. It translates to CASRLRGAWTGELFF. Filled out from reference TRBV5-6 and TRBJ2-2, the complete variable domain reads DAGVTQSPTHLIKTRGQQVTLRCSPKSGHDTVSWYQQALGQGPQFIFQYYEEEERQRGNFPDRFSGHQFPNYSSELNVNALLLGDSALYLCASRLRGAWTGELFFGEGSRLTVL.